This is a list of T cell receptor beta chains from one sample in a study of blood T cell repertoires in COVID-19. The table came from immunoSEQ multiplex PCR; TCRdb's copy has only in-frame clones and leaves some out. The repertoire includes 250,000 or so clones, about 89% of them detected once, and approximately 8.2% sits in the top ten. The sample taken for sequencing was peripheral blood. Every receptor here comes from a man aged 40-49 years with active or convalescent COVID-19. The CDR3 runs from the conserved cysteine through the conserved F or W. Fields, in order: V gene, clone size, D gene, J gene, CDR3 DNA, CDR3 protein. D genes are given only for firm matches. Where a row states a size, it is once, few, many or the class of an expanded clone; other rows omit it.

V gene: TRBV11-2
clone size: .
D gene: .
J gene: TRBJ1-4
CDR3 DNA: TGTGCCAGCAGCTTAGAAACAGGTGGACGTGAAAAACTGTTTTTT
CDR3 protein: CASSLETGGREKLFF

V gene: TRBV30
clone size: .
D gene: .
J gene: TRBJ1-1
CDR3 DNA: TGTGCCTGGAGGTTAAACCCGGACACTGAAGCTTTCTTT
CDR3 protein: CAWRLNPDTEAFF

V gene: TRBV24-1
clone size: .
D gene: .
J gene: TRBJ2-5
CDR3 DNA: TGTGCCACAGGGAGCAGACTTTTCGGGTCACAAGAGACCCAGTACTTC
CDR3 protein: CATGSRLFGSQETQYF

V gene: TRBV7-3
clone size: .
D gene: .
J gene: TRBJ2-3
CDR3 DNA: TGTGCCAGCAGCTTCAGGGGCACAGATACGCAGTATTTT
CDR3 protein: CASSFRGTDTQYF

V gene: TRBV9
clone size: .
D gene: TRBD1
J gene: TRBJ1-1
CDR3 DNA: TGTGCCAGCAGCGTAGACCCTGCAGGGGGCACTGAAGCTTTCTTT
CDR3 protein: CASSVDPAGGTEAFF

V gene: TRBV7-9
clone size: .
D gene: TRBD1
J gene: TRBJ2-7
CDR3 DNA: TGTGCCAGCAGCTCGGACAGGGCAGGCGAGCAGTACTTC
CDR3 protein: CASSSDRAGEQYF

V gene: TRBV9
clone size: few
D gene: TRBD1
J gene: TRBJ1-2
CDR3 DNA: TGTGCCAGCAGCGGAAAGACAGGGAGCGGCTACACCTTC
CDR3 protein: CASSGKTGSGYTF

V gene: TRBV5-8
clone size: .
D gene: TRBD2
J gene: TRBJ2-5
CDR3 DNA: TGTGCCAGCAGCTTCCGCGGGGGGTCAGGGATGGAGACCCAGTACTTC
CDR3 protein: CASSFRGGSGMETQYF

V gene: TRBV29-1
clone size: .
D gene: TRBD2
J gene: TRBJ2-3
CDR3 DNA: TGCAGCGTTGCTGGACTAGCGGTCTCTAGGGCTAGCACAGATACGCAGTATTTT
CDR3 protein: CSVAGLAVSRASTDTQYF

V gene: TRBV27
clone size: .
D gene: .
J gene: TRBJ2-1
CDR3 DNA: TGTGCCAGCAGTTGGTCCAGCACTACCTACAATGAGCAGTTCTTC
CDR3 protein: CASSWSSTTYNEQFF

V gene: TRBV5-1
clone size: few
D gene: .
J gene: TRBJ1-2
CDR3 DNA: TGCGCCAGCAGCTTGGGACAGGAAGCTAACTATGGCTACACCTTC
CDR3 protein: CASSLGQEANYGYTF

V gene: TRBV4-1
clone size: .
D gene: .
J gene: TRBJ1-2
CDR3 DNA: TGCGCCAGCAGCCAAGTTACAGGGTCAGGTGGCTACACCTTC
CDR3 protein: CASSQVTGSGGYTF

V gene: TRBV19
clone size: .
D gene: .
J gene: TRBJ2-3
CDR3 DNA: TGTGCCAGTCTACCCGGGACACTTGGTCGCACAGATACGCAGTATTTT
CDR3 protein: CASLPGTLGRTDTQYF

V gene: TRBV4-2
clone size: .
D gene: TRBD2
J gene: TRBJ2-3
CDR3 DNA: TGTGCCAGCAGCCACTCCGGACTAGCGGGAGGGTCTGTGGATACGCAGTATTTT
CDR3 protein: CASSHSGLAGGSVDTQYF

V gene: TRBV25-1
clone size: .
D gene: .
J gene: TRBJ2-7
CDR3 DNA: TGTGCCAGCAGTGCTCAGGGGTCAGCCTACGAGCAGTACTTC
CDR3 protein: CASSAQGSAYEQYF

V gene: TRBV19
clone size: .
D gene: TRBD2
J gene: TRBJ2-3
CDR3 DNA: TGTGCCAGTAGTATAGGAGCGGGAGGCGGTATAGATACGCAGTATTTT
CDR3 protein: CASSIGAGGGIDTQYF

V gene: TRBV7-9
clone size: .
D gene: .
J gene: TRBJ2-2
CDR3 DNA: TGTGCCAGCAGCCCCATGGCCGACACCGGGGAGCTGTTTTTT
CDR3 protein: CASSPMADTGELFF

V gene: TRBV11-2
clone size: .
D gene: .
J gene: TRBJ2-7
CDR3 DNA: TGTGCCAGCAGCTTGGACAACTACGAGCAGTACTTC
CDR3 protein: CASSLDNYEQYF

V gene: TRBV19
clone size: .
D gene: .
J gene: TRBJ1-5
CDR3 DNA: TGTGCCAGTAGTATCGTACGACCGGGTCAGCCCCAGCATTTT
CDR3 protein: CASSIVRPGQPQHF

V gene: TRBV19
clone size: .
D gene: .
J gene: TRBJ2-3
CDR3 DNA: TGTGCCAGTAGTATCAAACATCGCACAGATACGCAGTATTTT
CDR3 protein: CASSIKHRTDTQYF

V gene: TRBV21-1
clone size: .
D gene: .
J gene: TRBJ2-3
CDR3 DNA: TGTGCCAGCAGCCCGAGGAGAGCGGGGGAGTCCACAGATACGCAGTATTTT
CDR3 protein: CASSPRRAGESTDTQYF

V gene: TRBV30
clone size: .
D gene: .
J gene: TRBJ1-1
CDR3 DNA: TGTGCCTGGAGTGTAGGGCAGGGGTTTTCGAACACTGAAGCTTTCTTT
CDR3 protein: CAWSVGQGFSNTEAFF

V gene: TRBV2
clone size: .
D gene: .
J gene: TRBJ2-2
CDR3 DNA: TGTGCCAGCAGGAACAGGGCGAACACCGGGGAGCTGTTTTTT
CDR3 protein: CASRNRANTGELFF

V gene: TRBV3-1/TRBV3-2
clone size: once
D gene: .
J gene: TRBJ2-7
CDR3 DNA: TGTGCCAGCAGCCAAGATTGGAGTTCCTACGAGCAGTACTTC
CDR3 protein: CASSQDWSSYEQYF

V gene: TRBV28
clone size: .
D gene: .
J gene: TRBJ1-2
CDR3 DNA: TGTGCCAGCAGTGCCTCACCAAGGGGTGGCTATGGCTACACCTTC
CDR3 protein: CASSASPRGGYGYTF

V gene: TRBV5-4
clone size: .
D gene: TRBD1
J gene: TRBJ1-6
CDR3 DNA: TGTGCCAGCAGCCCCACTCCGGGACAGGGAATGGATTCACCCCTCCACTTT
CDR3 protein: CASSPTPGQGMDSPLHF

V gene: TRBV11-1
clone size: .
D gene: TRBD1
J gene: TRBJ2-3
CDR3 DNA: TGTGCCAGCAGCTCGACAGGGCTCACAGATACGCAGTATTTT
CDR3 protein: CASSSTGLTDTQYF

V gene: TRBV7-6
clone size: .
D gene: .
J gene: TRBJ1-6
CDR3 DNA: TGTGCCAGCAGCTTAACCCCCGCGACAGGAGATAATTCACCCCTCCACTTT
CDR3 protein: CASSLTPATGDNSPLHF

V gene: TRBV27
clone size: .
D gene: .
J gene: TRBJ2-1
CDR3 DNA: TGTGCCAGCAGTCTTATCTCAGGGGCGGCCTTAATTTACAATGAGCAGTTCTTC
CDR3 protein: CASSLISGAALIYNEQFF

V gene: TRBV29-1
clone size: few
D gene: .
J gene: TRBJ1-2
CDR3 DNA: TGCAGCGTTGGGCAGGCTCGTCTAAACTATGGCTACACCTTC
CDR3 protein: CSVGQARLNYGYTF

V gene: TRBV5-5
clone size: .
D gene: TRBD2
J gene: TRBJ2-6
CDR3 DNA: TGTGCCAGCAGCCCCGGAGGGCAGGGACTATCTGGGGCCAACGTCCTGACTTTC
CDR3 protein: CASSPGGQGLSGANVLTF

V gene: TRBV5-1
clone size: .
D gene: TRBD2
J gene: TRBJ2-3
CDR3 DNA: TGCGCCAGCAGCACGGGAGGACCCACAGATACGCAGTATTTT
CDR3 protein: CASSTGGPTDTQYF

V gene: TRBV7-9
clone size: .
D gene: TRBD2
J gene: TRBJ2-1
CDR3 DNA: TGTGCCAGCAGCTGGGCAAGCGGGGGGGCCCCTAATGAGCAGTTCTTC
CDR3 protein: CASSWASGGAPNEQFF

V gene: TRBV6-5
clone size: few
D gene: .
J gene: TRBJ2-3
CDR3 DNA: TGTGCCAGCAGTTACTCGGAGGCTCTCACAGATACGCAGTATTTT
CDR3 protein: CASSYSEALTDTQYF

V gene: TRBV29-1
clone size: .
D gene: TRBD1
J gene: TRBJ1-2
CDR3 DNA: TGCAGCGCTGACCCCGGGACAGGCTATGGCTACACCTTC
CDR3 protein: CSADPGTGYGYTF

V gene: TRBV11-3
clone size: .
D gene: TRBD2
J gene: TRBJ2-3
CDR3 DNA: TGTGCCAGCAGCTCCGGACTAGCGGGACGCACAGATACGCAGTATTTT
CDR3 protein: CASSSGLAGRTDTQYF

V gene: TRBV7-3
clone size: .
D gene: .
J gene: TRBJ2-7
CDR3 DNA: TGTGCCAGCAGCTCTGGACTGGTTAAATGGGACGAGCAGTACTTC
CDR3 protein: CASSSGLVKWDEQYF

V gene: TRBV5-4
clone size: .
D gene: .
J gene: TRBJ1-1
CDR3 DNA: TGTGCCAGCAGCTTGTCCGGGGGGGTGAACACTGAAGCTTTCTTT
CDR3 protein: CASSLSGGVNTEAFF

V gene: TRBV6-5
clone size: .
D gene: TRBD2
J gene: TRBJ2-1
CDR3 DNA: TGTGCCAGCAGCGGGGGGGCTTACAATGAGCAGTTCTTC
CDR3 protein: CASSGGAYNEQFF

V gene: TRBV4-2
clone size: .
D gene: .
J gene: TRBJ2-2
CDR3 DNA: TGTGCCAGCAGCCAAGGTCGGACCCCAGGGGCCGGGGAGCTGTTTTTT
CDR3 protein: CASSQGRTPGAGELFF

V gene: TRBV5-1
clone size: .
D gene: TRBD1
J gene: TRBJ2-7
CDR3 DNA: TGCGCCAGCAGCTGGGGACAGACCTACGAGCAGTACTTC
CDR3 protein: CASSWGQTYEQYF

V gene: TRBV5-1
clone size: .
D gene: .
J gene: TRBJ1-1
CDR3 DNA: TGCGCCAGCAGCTTGGATAGGGGGAGTGACACTGAAGCTTTCTTT
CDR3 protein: CASSLDRGSDTEAFF

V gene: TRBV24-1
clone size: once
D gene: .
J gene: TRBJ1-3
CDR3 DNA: TGTGCCACCAGTGATGCCTGGGCTCCCTCTGGAAACACCATATATTTT
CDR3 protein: CATSDAWAPSGNTIYF

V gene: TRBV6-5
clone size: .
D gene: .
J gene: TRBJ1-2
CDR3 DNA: TGTGCCAGCACGGACCCGAGGGGGGGCTATGGCTACACCTTC
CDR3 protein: CASTDPRGGYGYTF

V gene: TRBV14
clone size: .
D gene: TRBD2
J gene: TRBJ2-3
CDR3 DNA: TGTGCCAGCAGCCGGGGACTAGCGGGGGAGCTTTCGAGGGATACGCAGTATTTT
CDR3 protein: CASSRGLAGELSRDTQYF

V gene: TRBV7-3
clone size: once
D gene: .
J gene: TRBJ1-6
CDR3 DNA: TGTGCCAGCAGCTCCGGGACTACTAATTCACCCCTCCACTTT
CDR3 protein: CASSSGTTNSPLHF

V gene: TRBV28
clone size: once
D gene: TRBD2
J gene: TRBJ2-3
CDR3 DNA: TGTGCCAGCAGTTCCAGGCTAGCGGGGGGGCCGGGGCAGTATTTT
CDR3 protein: CASSSRLAGGPGQYF

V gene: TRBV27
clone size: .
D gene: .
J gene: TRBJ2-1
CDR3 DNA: TGTGCCAGCAGGGGCCCAAACAATGAGCAGTTCTTC
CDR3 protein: CASRGPNNEQFF

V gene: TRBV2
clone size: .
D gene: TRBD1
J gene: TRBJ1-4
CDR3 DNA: TGTGCCAGCAGCCTTTTGTTAGGGGGCCGGAGTGAAAAACTGTTTTTT
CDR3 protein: CASSLLLGGRSEKLFF

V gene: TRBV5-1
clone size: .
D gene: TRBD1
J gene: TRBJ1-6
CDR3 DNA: TGCGCCAGCAGCACCGGGACAGGGGTAAATTCACCCCTCCACTTT
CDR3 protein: CASSTGTGVNSPLHF

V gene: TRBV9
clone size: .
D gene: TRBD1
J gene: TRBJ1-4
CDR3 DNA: TGTGCCAGCAGCCCAGGGGGCTTAAATGAAAAACTGTTTTTT
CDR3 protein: CASSPGGLNEKLFF

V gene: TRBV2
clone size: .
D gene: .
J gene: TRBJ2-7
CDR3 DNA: TGTGCCAGCAGTATGGGGGCACCCGAGCAGTACTTC
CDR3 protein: CASSMGAPEQYF